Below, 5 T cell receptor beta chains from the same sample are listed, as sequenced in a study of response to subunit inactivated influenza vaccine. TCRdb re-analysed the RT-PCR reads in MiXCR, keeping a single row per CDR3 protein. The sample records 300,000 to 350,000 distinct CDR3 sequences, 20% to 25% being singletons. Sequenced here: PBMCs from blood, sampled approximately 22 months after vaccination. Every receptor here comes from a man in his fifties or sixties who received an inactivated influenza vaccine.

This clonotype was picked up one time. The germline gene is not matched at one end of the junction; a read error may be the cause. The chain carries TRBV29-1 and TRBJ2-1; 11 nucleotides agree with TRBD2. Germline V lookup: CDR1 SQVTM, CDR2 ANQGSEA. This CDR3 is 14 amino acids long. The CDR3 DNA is TGTGCTGGACTAGCGGGTTCTTCCTACAATGAGCAGTTCTTC. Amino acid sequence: CAGLAGSSYNEQFF.

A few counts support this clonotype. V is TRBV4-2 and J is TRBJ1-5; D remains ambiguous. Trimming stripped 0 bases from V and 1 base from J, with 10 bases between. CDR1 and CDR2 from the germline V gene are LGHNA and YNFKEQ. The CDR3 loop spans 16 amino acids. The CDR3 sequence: CASSQDSGRSNQPQHF. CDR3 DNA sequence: TGTGCCAGCAGCCAAGACTCGGGCCGGAGCAATCAGCCCCAGCATTTT.

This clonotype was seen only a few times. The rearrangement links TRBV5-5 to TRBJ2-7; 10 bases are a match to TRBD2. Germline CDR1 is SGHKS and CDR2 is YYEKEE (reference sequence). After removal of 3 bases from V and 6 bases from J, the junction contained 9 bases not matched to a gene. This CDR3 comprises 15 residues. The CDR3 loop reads CASSSTSGEASEQYF. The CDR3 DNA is TGTGCCAGCAGCTCTACTAGCGGGGAGGCATCCGAGCAGTACTTC. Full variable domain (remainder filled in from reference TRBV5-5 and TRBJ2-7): DAGVTQSPTHLIKTRGQQVTLRCSPISGHKSVSWYQQVLGQGPQFIFQYYEKEERGRGNFPDRFSARQFPNYSSELNVNALLLGDSALYLCASSSTSGEASEQYFGPGTRLTVT.

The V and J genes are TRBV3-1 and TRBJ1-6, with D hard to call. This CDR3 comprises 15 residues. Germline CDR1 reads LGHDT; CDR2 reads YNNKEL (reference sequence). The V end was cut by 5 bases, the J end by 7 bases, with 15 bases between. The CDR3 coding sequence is TGTGCCAGCAGCTCCCCCGCCGAAATCAATTCACCCCTCCACTTT. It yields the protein CASSSPAEINSPLHF.

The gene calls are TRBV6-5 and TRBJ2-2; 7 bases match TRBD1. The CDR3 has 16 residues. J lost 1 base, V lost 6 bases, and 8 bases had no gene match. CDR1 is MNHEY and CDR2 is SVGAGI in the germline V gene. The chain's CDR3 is CASSYSRTGNTGELFF. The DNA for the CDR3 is TGTGCCAGCAGCTATAGCCGGACAGGGAACACCGGGGAGCTGTTTTTT.